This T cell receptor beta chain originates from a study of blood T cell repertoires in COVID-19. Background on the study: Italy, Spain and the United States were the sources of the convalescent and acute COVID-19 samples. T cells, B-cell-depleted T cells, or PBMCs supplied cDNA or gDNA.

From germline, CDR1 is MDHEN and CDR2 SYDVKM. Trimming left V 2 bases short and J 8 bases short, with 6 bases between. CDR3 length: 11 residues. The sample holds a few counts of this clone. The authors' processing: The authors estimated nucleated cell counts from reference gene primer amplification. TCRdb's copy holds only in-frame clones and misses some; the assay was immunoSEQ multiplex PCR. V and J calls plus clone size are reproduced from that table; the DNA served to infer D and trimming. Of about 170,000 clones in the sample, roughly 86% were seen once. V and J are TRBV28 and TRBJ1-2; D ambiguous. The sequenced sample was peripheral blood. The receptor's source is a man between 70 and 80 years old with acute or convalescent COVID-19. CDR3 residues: CASSLTRGYTF. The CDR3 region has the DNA TGTGCCAGCAGTTTAACTCGGGGCTACACCTTC.